The 20 T cell receptor beta chains reported below all come from one sample, sequenced in a study of T cells after posttransplantation cyclophosphamide. Sequenced by immunoSEQ multiplex PCR; TCRdb stores in-frame clones only, minus some. This sample has tens of thousands of clones, with about 90% found just once. Cyclophosphamide on days +3 and +4 followed busulfan-fludarabine conditioning and a marrow graft. The material sequenced was PBMCs, taken roughly 59 days after allogeneic stem cell transplant with posttransplant cyclophosphamide. Receptor source: a male patient aged 60-70 years who received an allogeneic stem cell transplant from a related donor and was CMV-positive. Certain T cells may be donor cells from the graft.

A few counts support this clone. The chain uses TRBV27 and TRBJ1-1; 7 bases are shared with TRBD1. The CDR3 covers 14 residues. The V segment lost 6 bases and the J segment 5 bases; nucleotides outside the gene matches: 9. Germline values: CDR1 MNHEY, CDR2 SMNVEV (reference sequence). In DNA form, the CDR3 reads TGTGCCAGCAGAAAAAAGGGGGCATCGACTGAAGCTTTCTTT. Translated: CASRKKGASTEAFF.

V is TRBV5-4 and J is TRBJ2-5, with D possibly TRBD1 on 6 matching bases. The germline CDR1 and CDR2 sequences are SGHNT and YYREEE (reference sequence). This CDR3 contains 15 residues. The V end lost 1 base, the J end lost 3 bases, and 13 bases lay between the germline ends. The CDR3 sequence: CASSLTPTGKETQYF. In nucleotides, the CDR3 is TGTGCCAGCAGCTTGACCCCCACAGGGAAAGAGACCCAGTACTTC.

J is TRBJ1-1 and V is TRBV9; D may be TRBD1 (5 bases). This CDR3 is 14 amino acids long. The V end lost 5 bases, the J end lost 0 bases, and 11 bases lay between the germline ends. The germline V gene has CDR1 SGDLS and CDR2 YYNGEE. CDR3 nucleotide sequence: TGTGCCAGCAGTGATGGACATATGAACACTGAAGCTTTCTTT. Amino acid sequence: CASSDGHMNTEAFF.

The CDR3 DNA reads TGCAGCGTTGAAGAAAACAGTGGTCAGCCCCAGCATTTT. Amino acids: CSVEENSGQPQHF. The chain carries TRBV29-1 and TRBJ1-5; the D is unclear. The germline CDR1 and CDR2 sequences are SQVTM and ANQGSEA. This CDR3 contains 13 residues. With 0 bases removed from V and 6 bases from J, the gap between germline ends came to 9 bases.

For this clone: The junction departs from the called germline gene at one end, perhaps through a read error. The genes are TRBV6-5 and TRBJ2-5; D is ambiguous. Germline V lookup: CDR1 MNHEY, CDR2 SVGAGI. CDR3 length: 12 amino acids. DNA for the CDR3: TGTGCCAGCAGTCAACCTTTTTCTCCTAGTCACTTC. It translates to CASSQPFSPSHF.

This chain joins TRBV6-5 and TRBJ1-1; D remains ambiguous. The CDR3 contains 13 residues. Germline-derived CDR1 and CDR2 are MNHEY and SVGAGI. Trimming stripped 3 bases from V and 4 bases from J, with 9 bases between. The chain's CDR3 is CASSYGEVTEAFF. DNA for the CDR3: TGTGCCAGCAGTTATGGGGAGGTCACTGAAGCTTTCTTT.

The chain uses TRBV5-6 and TRBJ2-6; 7 positions match TRBD1. The CDR3 covers 13 residues. Germline lookup yields CDR1 SGHDT and CDR2 YYEEEE. After removal of 4 bases from V and 11 bases from J, the junction contained 6 bases not matched to a gene. The CDR3 DNA reads TGTGCCAGCAGCATCGGACAGGCATACGTCCTGACTTTC. Amino acids: CASSIGQAYVLTF.

J is TRBJ1-4 and V is TRBV7-8; the D gene is possibly TRBD1 (5 bases). Between the trimmed V and J ends, which lost 7 bases and 3 bases, there was a span of 18 bases. The CDR3 contains 16 residues. Germline CDR1 reads SGHVS; CDR2 reads FQNEAQ. For the CDR3, the DNA is TGTGCCAGCACCAGGACACCCATTCAGGCTAATGAAAAACTGTTTTTT. Encoded protein: CASTRTPIQANEKLFF.

V is TRBV5-1 and J is TRBJ1-2; 7 nucleotides line up with TRBD1. Trimming removed 4 bases from V and 4 bases from J; junction bases left unmatched: 7. Germline values: CDR1 SGHRS, CDR2 YFSETQ. This CDR3 has 14 residues. The DNA for the CDR3 is TGCGCCAGCAGCCCCGGGACAGCCATCTATGGCTACACCTTC. It specifies CASSPGTAIYGYTF.

The chain combines TRBV4-1 with TRBJ2-5; D perhaps matches TRBD1 (5 bases). The J call may be faulty, since TRBJ2-7 better matches the DNA end. Looked up from germline, CDR1 is MGHRA and CDR2 is YSYEKL. The CDR3 has 18 amino acids. The CDR3 DNA is TGCGCCAGCAGCCAAGGATCGATCGGAATAGGGGCCTCCTACGAGCAGTACTTC. It yields the protein CASSQGSIGIGASYEQYF.

This clone showed up just a few times. The chain combines TRBV25-1 with TRBJ1-2, with 9 positions matching TRBD1. The CDR3 extends over 13 amino acids. Germline trimming cut 4 bases from V and 7 bases from J; bases unmatched to any gene: 4. Germline V CDR1 and CDR2: MGHDK, SYGVNS. The CDR3: CASSGGQGGGYTF. DNA of the CDR3: TGTGCCAGCAGTGGGGGACAGGGCGGTGGCTACACCTTC.

The chain links TRBV9 to TRBJ2-5; 12 bases agree with TRBD2. Losses at the gene ends were 0 bases for V and 2 bases for J; bases not matched to a gene: 2. The CDR3 runs 16 residues. In germline, CDR1 is SGDLS, CDR2 YYNGEE. The CDR3 sequence is CASSVGTSGGQETQYF. Here the CDR3 DNA reads TGTGCCAGCAGCGTAGGAACTAGCGGGGGGCAAGAGACCCAGTACTTC.

V and J are TRBV2 and TRBJ2-5, with D possibly TRBD2 on 5 matching bases. V lost 5 bases to trimming and J lost 5 bases, with 12 bases between them. There are 13 residues in the CDR3. Germline V lookup: CDR1 SNHLY, CDR2 FYNNEI. The CDR3 coding sequence is TGTGCCAGCAGTACCATACCGGGGGAGACCCAGTACTTC. As protein: CASSTIPGETQYF.

This clone was observed a single time. The rearrangement links TRBV27 to TRBJ1-1; TRBD1 aligns across 9 bases. The CDR3 spans 14 residues. Germline V lookup: CDR1 MNHEY, CDR2 SMNVEV (reference sequence). After removal of 6 bases from V and 5 bases from J, the junction contained 7 bases not matched to a gene. The CDR3, as DNA: TGTGCCAGCAGCCGCGGACAGGGGAGAACTGAAGCTTTCTTT. This gives the protein CASSRGQGRTEAFF.

The chain links TRBV10-3 to TRBJ1-6; 9 nucleotides align to TRBD1. Germline V gives CDR1 ENHRY, CDR2 SYGVKD. The CDR3 length is 15 residues. Trimming cost V 3 bases and J 9 bases; bases outside gene matches: 6. CDR3: CAISEPGQGTSPLHF. CDR3 coding DNA: TGTGCCATCAGTGAACCGGGACAGGGTACTTCACCCCTCCACTTT.

This clone was picked up one time. This chain uses TRBV11-2 with TRBJ1-6, with no clear D. CDR1 and CDR2 (germline): SGHAT, FQNNGV. The CDR3 has 14 residues. Trimming pared 1 base from V and 7 bases from J, leaving 8 bases between. CDR3 sequence (DNA): TGTGCCAGCAGCTTAGCCCCCTCGAATTCACCCCTCCACTTT. This gives the protein CASSLAPSNSPLHF.

The rearrangement uses TRBV30 and TRBJ1-6, with 7 bases matching TRBD1. Germline CDR1 is GTSNPN and CDR2 is SVGIG (reference sequence). Trimming at V came to 0 bases and at J to 5 bases, leaving 4 bases not matched to a gene. CDR3 length: 15 residues. This CDR3 is CAWSVGQGDNSPLHF. In DNA, the CDR3 is TGTGCCTGGAGTGTTGGGCAGGGGGATAATTCACCCCTCCACTTT.

J is TRBJ2-7 and V is TRBV6-1; D may be TRBD1 (6 bases). V lost 5 bases and J 0 bases, leaving 14 bases between the germline ends. The CDR3 is 15 residues long. Germline V lookup: CDR1 MNHNS, CDR2 SASEGT. CDR3 amino acids: CASSPDRLRSYEQYV. The CDR3 DNA reads as TGTGCCAGCAGTCCCGACAGGCTTCGCTCCTACGAGCAGTACGTC.

The V and J genes are TRBV5-1 and TRBJ2-5; 15 nucleotides agree with TRBD2. The CDR3 totals 19 residues. Trimming at V came to 4 bases and at J to 2 bases, leaving 12 bases not matched to a gene. Germline CDR1 and CDR2: SGHRS and YFSETQ. CDR3 DNA sequence: TGCGCCAGCAGCCCGTTCCCGGGACTAGCGGGGGGAGTACAAGAGACCCAGTACTTC. This translates into CASSPFPGLAGGVQETQYF.

V and J are TRBV6-1 and TRBJ2-1, with 7 bases fitting TRBD2. The germline CDR1 and CDR2 sequences are MNHNS and SASEGT. The J segment lost 5 bases and the V segment lost 2 bases, leaving 6 bases of the junction unmatched. CDR3 size: 15 residues. The CDR3 reads CASSERSGAHNEQFF. For the CDR3, the DNA is TGTGCCAGCAGTGAAAGGAGCGGGGCTCACAATGAGCAGTTCTTC.